Listed below are T cell receptor beta chains from one sample, sequenced in a study of shared clonotypes between healthy human individuals. The repertoire was sequenced with immunoSEQ multiplex PCR; TCRdb's copy has only in-frame clones and lacks some. The table records fewer than 400,000 clones, over 65% of them present only once. Sequencing used memory CD4+ T cells sorted from blood. These receptors all stem from a man between 25 and 39 years old in good health. Each CDR3 is given with its conserved first and last residue. The order of the fields is V gene, J gene, CDR3 protein.

>TRBV6-5|TRBJ2-1
CASSYGGRLYNEQFF
>TRBV27|TRBJ2-5
CASQPSGGETQYF
>TRBV29-1|TRBJ2-1
CSVELAGFYNEQFF
>TRBV4-3|TRBJ2-4
CASSQDAWGENIQYF
>TRBV11-2|TRBJ1-1
CASSLRDRSMNTEAFF
>TRBV13|TRBJ2-5
CASSPGRGTQYF
>TRBV9|TRBJ2-1
CASSVGQGRNEQFF
>TRBV5-1|TRBJ2-5
CASSPNESGRRETQYF
>TRBV5-1|TRBJ1-1
CASRLTEWNTEAFF
>TRBV19|TRBJ2-2
CASSIEGVATGELFF
>TRBV28|TRBJ2-3
CASSSTSGRTDTQYF
>TRBV9|TRBJ2-7
CASSVGPDVNSYEQYF
>TRBV12-2|TRBJ2-2
CASQSGTGGTGELFF
>TRBV19|TRBJ2-7
CASRWDRGSEQYF
>TRBV6-5|TRBJ2-3
CASSYGGVITDTQYF
>TRBV2|TRBJ2-7
CASSAGSSFYEQYF
>TRBV18|TRBJ1-2
CASSPSRGDYGYTF
>TRBV18|TRBJ2-3
CASSRRTSGGDTQYF
>TRBV7-8|TRBJ2-7
CASSPDRRSYEQYF
>TRBV6-1|TRBJ2-7
CASRRTSGNYEQYF
>TRBV9|TRBJ2-1
CASSVLTGTRYNEQFF
>TRBV29-1|TRBJ2-7
CSVSGQGNEQYF
>TRBV2|TRBJ1-2
CASSFDTGTVNYGYTF
>TRBV5-1|TRBJ2-2
CASSLDVGAGELFF
>TRBV19|TRBJ2-1
CASRGNSYNEQFF
>TRBV7-6|TRBJ2-1
CASSQWTGSNEQFF
>TRBV7-2|TRBJ2-5
CASSSRTGSTSGIQETQYF
>TRBV7-3|TRBJ2-2
CASSRGGTTNTGELFF
>TRBV5-1|TRBJ2-7
CASSPSPSAGRSEQYF
>TRBV28|TRBJ2-2
CASSGTSGYTGELFF
>TRBV6-5|TRBJ2-7
CASSYSSGGEQYF
>TRBV2|TRBJ2-7
CASSQGPPGLANTYEQYF
>TRBV19|TRBJ2-7
CASSQRDYPLYEQYF
>TRBV9|TRBJ1-5
CASSVSGQENQPQHF
>TRBV7-8|TRBJ1-4
CASSGAYRGSGEKLFF
>TRBV7-2|TRBJ2-6
CASTERGGANVLTF
>TRBV29-1|TRBJ2-3
CSVRQGANTDTQYF
>TRBV10-3|TRBJ1-2
CAISEPGHSNYGYTF
>TRBV10-3|TRBJ2-1
CAISGDGVGGSSEQFF
>TRBV28|TRBJ2-7
CASSLFVTGGNEQYF
>TRBV5-4|TRBJ2-3
CASSLGSGKADTQYF
>TRBV5-4|TRBJ1-4
CASSPGAAYEKLFF
>TRBV6-1|TRBJ2-7
CASRPYTGDYEQYF
>TRBV30|TRBJ1-2
CAWKGGTTYGYTF
>TRBV28|TRBJ1-1
CASTDPARDRGAFF
>TRBV25-1|TRBJ2-5
CASNQGAHPPQETQYF
>TRBV5-1|TRBJ2-3
CASSLVPASTDTQYF
>TRBV14|TRBJ2-1
CASSRLAGIHTNEQFF
>TRBV29-1|TRBJ1-1
CSVSGVGTEAFF